Below are 25 T cell receptor beta chains sequenced from a single sample in a study of OX40 agonist ivuxolimab in advanced cancers. The repertoire was sequenced with immunoSEQ multiplex PCR; TCRdb's copy has only in-frame clones and lacks some. Counted here are tens of thousands of clones, 94% occurring once; the ten biggest clones make up 15% to 19%. The sample here was CD4+ or CD8+ T cells sorted from blood, taken in a trial of the OX40 agonist ivuxolimab. These receptors were collected from an adult with an advanced solid tumor such as melanoma, head and neck, liver or kidney cancer.

This clone was recorded once. The V gene is TRBV7-9, the J gene TRBJ2-7; D is undetermined. V was trimmed by 4 bases and J by 6 bases, leaving 19 bases between them. Germline CDR1 SEHNR, CDR2 FQNEAQ (reference sequence). The CDR3 extends over 15 amino acids. As DNA, the CDR3 is TGTGCCAGCAGCTCATTGGCCCCATACTCTCCCGAGCAGTACTTC. It yields the protein CASSSLAPYSPEQYF.

The chain couples TRBV7-3 to TRBJ2-1; tentative D call: TRBD2 (6 bases). CDR3 length equals 16 residues. Germline loops: CDR1 SGHTA, CDR2 FQGTGA. V was trimmed by 4 bases and J by 2 bases, leaving 15 bases between them. CDR3 coding DNA: TGTGCCAGCAGCTCCGCCCTCGGAGGGCCCTACAATGAGCAGTTCTTC. It translates to CASSSALGGPYNEQFF. Full variable domain (outside the CDR3, taken from reference TRBV7-3 and TRBJ2-1): GAGVSQTPSNKVTEKGKYVELRCDPISGHTALYWYRQSLGQGPEFLIYFQGTGAADDSGLPNDRFFAVRPEGSVSTLKIQRTERGDSAVYLCASSSALGGPYNEQFFGPGTRLTVL.

V is TRBV11-3 and J is TRBJ2-3; the D gene is possibly TRBD2 (6 bases). This CDR3 comprises 14 residues. Trimming stripped 4 bases from V and 6 bases from J, with 14 bases between. Germline V gene data show CDR1 as SGHNT and CDR2 as YENEEA. In nucleotides, the CDR3 is TGTGCCAGCAGCTCAAGGGACTCCAGGGATACGCAGTATTTT. Translation gives CASSSRDSRDTQYF.

The genes are TRBV5-1 and TRBJ2-3, with TRBD1 matching over 11 bases. The CDR3 loop spans 15 amino acids. CDR1 is SGHRS and CDR2 is YFSETQ in the germline V gene. The junction had 3 bases not matched to a gene; V was cut back by 0 bases and J by 6 bases. The CDR3 protein is CASSLEDRGQDTQYF. CDR3 coding DNA: TGCGCCAGCAGCTTGGAGGACAGGGGGCAGGATACGCAGTATTTT. Full variable domain (rest looked up from reference TRBV5-1 and TRBJ2-3): KAGVTQTPRYLIKTRGQQVTLSCSPISGHRSVSWYQQTPGQGLQFLFEYFSETQRNKGNFPGRFSGRQFSNSRSEMNVSTLELGDSALYLCASSLEDRGQDTQYFGPGTRLTVL.

The chain recombines TRBV4-1 with TRBJ2-3, with 7 nucleotides matching TRBD1. CDR1 MGHRA and CDR2 YSYEKL come from the germline V gene. Losses at the gene ends were 1 base for V and 0 bases for J; bases not matched to a gene: 7. The CDR3 is 17 amino acids. The CDR3 region is CASSQVPTGISTDTQYF. CDR3 sequence (DNA): TGCGCCAGCAGCCAAGTCCCGACAGGGATAAGCACAGATACGCAGTATTTT.

Only one count was recorded for this clone. The chain employs TRBV5-3 and TRBJ2-7; 11 positions match TRBD1. TRBV5-3 falls under the ORF class, with uncertain function. CDR3 length: 16 residues. V was clipped by 4 bases and J by 0 bases; unmatched bases: 6. CDR3 region: CARSPKDRGLSYEQYF. The CDR3, as DNA: TGTGCCAGAAGCCCGAAGGACAGGGGGCTCTCCTACGAGCAGTACTTC.

The rearrangement uses TRBV6-5 and TRBJ2-5; 8 nucleotides agree with TRBD2. This CDR3 has 15 amino acids. With V trimmed by 2 bases and J by 7 bases, 9 bases remained unmatched. Germline CDR1 reads MNHEY; CDR2 reads SVGAGI. The CDR3 reads CASSYQSGGLGTQYF. CDR3 DNA sequence: TGTGCCAGCAGTTACCAGAGCGGGGGACTGGGGACCCAGTACTTC.

The chain couples TRBV6-5 to TRBJ1-2; no clear D gene. The CDR3 totals 10 residues. The V and J ends lost 4 bases and 7 bases respectively, with 4 bases between them. In germline, CDR1 is MNHEY, CDR2 SVGAGI. Written as DNA, the CDR3 is TGTGCCAGCAGTTCCTCTGGCTACACCTTC. Encoded protein: CASSSSGYTF.

The chain uses TRBV27 and TRBJ1-1; D possibly corresponds to TRBD1 (5 bases). This CDR3 has 15 residues. The germline gives CDR1 MNHEY, CDR2 SMNVEV (reference sequence). V shed 4 bases and J shed 2 bases, with 14 bases lying between them. The CDR3 nucleotides are TGTGCCAGCAGTTGGAGCCTGACAGCCAACACTGAAGCTTTCTTT. Its protein product is CASSWSLTANTEAFF.

The chain combines TRBV9 with TRBJ2-7, with 10 bases identical to TRBD2. Trimming took 4 bases from V and 2 from J; bases not matched to a gene: 9. Germline V gene data show CDR1 as SGDLS and CDR2 as YYNGEE. The CDR3 length is 16 residues. In DNA, the CDR3 is TGTGCCAGCAGCCTCTCAGGCCTAGCGGGAGCCTACGAGCAGTACTTC. This translates into CASSLSGLAGAYEQYF.

The rearrangement joins TRBV7-9 to TRBJ1-1; 9 bases are a match to TRBD1. There are 15 residues in the CDR3. Germline V gene data show CDR1 as SEHNR and CDR2 as FQNEAQ (reference sequence). Trimming removed 2 bases from V and 1 base from J; junction bases left unmatched: 2. The DNA of the CDR3 is TGTGCCAGCAGCTTATACAGGGGGCCGAACACTGAAGCTTTCTTT. Its protein is CASSLYRGPNTEAFF. The complete variable domain, with remaining parts taken from reference TRBV7-9 and TRBJ1-1, reads DTGVSQNPRHKITKRGQNVTFRCDPISEHNRLYWYRQTLGQGPEFLTYFQNEAQLEKSRLLSDRFSAERPKGSFSTLEIQRTEQGDSAMYLCASSLYRGPNTEAFFGQGTRLTVV.

This chain joins TRBV6-1 and TRBJ1-5, with D hard to call. This CDR3 comprises 16 residues. Germline lookup yields CDR1 MNHNS and CDR2 SASEGT. The V end lost 2 bases, the J end lost 5 bases, and 16 bases lay between the germline ends. DNA for the CDR3: TGTGCCAGCAGTGAATTGGGTCCGGGCGGTTATCAGCCCCAGCATTTT. This codes for CASSELGPGGYQPQHF.

This rearrangement joins TRBV5-1 to TRBJ1-1; D gene ambiguous. Germline V gene sequence: CDR1 SGHRS, CDR2 YFSETQ. Between the trimmed V and J ends, which lost 4 bases and 6 bases, there was a span of 19 bases. This CDR3 has 15 amino acids. CDR3 DNA sequence: TGCGCCAGCAGCCCTGTGAGGGCAGGAGAGCCTGAAGCTTTCTTT. It specifies CASSPVRAGEPEAFF.

This chain connects TRBV6-1 to TRBJ2-7; D assignment may be TRBD1 or TRBD2 (5 bases each). The germline V and J ends were trimmed by 4 bases and 0 bases, with 13 bases remaining between them. The CDR3 has 15 amino acids. CDR1 is MNHNS and CDR2 is SASEGT in the germline V gene. CDR3 in amino acids: CASSAWAGSSYEQYF. The CDR3 DNA is TGTGCCAGCAGTGCGTGGGCAGGGAGCTCCTACGAGCAGTACTTC.

The V gene is TRBV6-6, the J gene TRBJ1-3; 8 nucleotides line up with TRBD1. J gave up 2 bases and V 11 bases, and 2 bases lay outside the gene matches. The CDR3 totals 12 residues. Germline V gene data show CDR1 as MNHNY and CDR2 as SVGAGI (reference sequence). CDR3: CAAGGPGNTIYF. The CDR3, as DNA: TGTGCCGCAGGGGGCCCTGGAAACACCATATATTTT.

This chain links TRBV6-5 with TRBJ1-2; 8 positions agree with TRBD1. The CDR3 length is 15 residues. Per germline, CDR1 MNHEY and CDR2 SVGAGI. J lost 4 bases, V lost 5 bases, and 9 bases had no gene match. CDR3 sequence: CASSARDRPTYGYTF. CDR3 DNA: TGTGCCAGCAGTGCCCGGGACAGGCCCACCTATGGCTACACCTTC.

V gene TRBV28 combines with J gene TRBJ2-7, with D perhaps TRBD1 (5 bases). V lost 3 bases and J lost 3, with 18 bases in between. CDR3 length: 16 amino acids. The germline V gene has CDR1 MDHEN and CDR2 SYDVKM. The CDR3 coding sequence is TGTGCCAGCAGTTTTTCCCTTTTAGCAGGGAACTACGAGCAGTACTTC. Translated: CASSFSLLAGNYEQYF.

V is TRBV11-2 and J is TRBJ2-7; D is undetermined. Germline CDR1 is SGHAT and CDR2 is FQNNGV. The CDR3 length is 16 residues. V was shortened by 5 bases and J by 2 bases, with 19 bases between the two germline ends. CDR3 loop: CASSPRVAVETYEQYF. The CDR3 region has the DNA TGTGCCAGCAGCCCCCGCGTGGCGGTTGAGACCTACGAGCAGTACTTC.

The rearrangement uses TRBV7-9 and TRBJ2-1, with 9 bases identical to TRBD1. This CDR3 region has 14 residues. The junction had 6 bases not matched to a gene; V was cut back by 5 bases and J by 7 bases. Germline V CDR1 and CDR2: SEHNR, FQNEAQ (reference sequence). The CDR3 region has the DNA TGTGCCAGCAGCCCTTGGGACAGGGAAAATGAGCAGTTCTTC. Encoded protein: CASSPWDRENEQFF.

V and J are TRBV11-2 and TRBJ1-2, with 11 bases matching TRBD1. The germline V gene has CDR1 SGHAT and CDR2 FQNNGV. J was trimmed by 7 bases and V by 6 bases; bases with no gene match: 4. The CDR3 spans 13 residues. CDR3 sequence: CASRGQGVLGYTF. CDR3 nucleotide sequence: TGTGCCAGCAGGGGACAGGGGGTTCTTGGCTACACCTTC.

The chain links TRBV10-3 to TRBJ2-3; D remains unclear. This CDR3 region has 15 residues. Germline V gives CDR1 ENHRY, CDR2 SYGVKD. V was trimmed by 2 bases and J by 2 bases, leaving 11 bases between them. CDR3 nucleotide sequence: TGTGCCATCAGTGAGGAGCTTCGGGTCACAGATACGCAGTATTTT. It yields the protein CAISEELRVTDTQYF.

In its sample, this clone was seen once. The CDR3: CASSQDGAKGFYEQYF. The CDR3 coding sequence is TGTGCCAGCAGCCAAGATGGAGCGAAGGGGTTCTACGAGCAGTACTTC. This sequence joins TRBV14 and TRBJ2-7, with D possibly being TRBD1 (5 bases). Trimming stripped 0 bases from V and 3 bases from J, with 15 bases between. This CDR3 spans 16 amino acids. CDR1 and CDR2 from the germline V gene are SGHDN and FVKESK.

This clone was detected only once. The chain links TRBV5-6 to TRBJ2-1; 7 positions match TRBD1. J gave up 7 bases and V 3 bases, and 16 bases lay outside the gene matches. The CDR3 extends over 17 amino acids. The germline gives CDR1 SGHDT, CDR2 YYEEEE. CDR3 sequence: CASSWGVDRVFGNEQFF. In nucleotides, the CDR3 is TGTGCCAGCAGCTGGGGAGTCGACAGGGTATTTGGTAATGAGCAGTTCTTC.

The rearrangement uses TRBV5-6 and TRBJ2-3; tentatively, D is TRBD1 (6 bases). The CDR3 is 16 residues long. CDR1 is SGHDT, CDR2 YYEEEE, per germline. With 4 bases removed from V and 4 bases from J, the gap between germline ends came to 19 bases. CDR3 sequence: CASSPIRTARSDTQYF. The CDR3 nucleotides read TGTGCCAGCAGCCCCATACGGACAGCTAGGTCAGATACGCAGTATTTT.

V usage is TRBV4-1 and J usage is TRBJ1-5; D ambiguous. The V gene lost 3 bases and the J gene lost 6 bases, with 12 bases spanning the gap. Per the germline V gene, CDR1 is MGHRA and CDR2 is YSYEKL. This CDR3 spans 14 amino acids. This CDR3 reads CASSHEGWAQPQHF. In DNA, the CDR3 is TGCGCCAGCAGCCATGAGGGCTGGGCTCAGCCCCAGCATTTT.